Shown below are 16 T cell receptor beta chains from a single sample sequenced in a study of shared clonotypes between healthy human individuals. Cells designated naive CD8 were CD45RO-negative and were positively selected for CCR7, with terminally differentiated effector memory CD45RA+ cells excluded. Assay used: immunoSEQ multiplex PCR; TCRdb lists only in-frame clones, some missing. The sample has about 2.1 million clones; 93% are singletons. The source material was naive CD8+ T cells from PBMCs. These receptors were collected from a man younger than 35 in good health. Some clones in this sample may be carry-over from other donors' samples.

DNA of the CDR3: TGTGCCAGCAGCGTAGGACCGGTGGGGAATCAGCCCCAGCATTTT. Protein: CASSVGPVGNQPQHF. This sequence joins TRBV9 and TRBJ1-5; D uncertain. The CDR3 has 15 residues. V dropped 0 bases and J dropped 4 bases, with 11 bases sitting between them. Per the germline V gene, CDR1 is SGDLS and CDR2 is YYNGEE. Full variable domain (missing parts from reference TRBV9 and TRBJ1-5): DSGVTQTPKHLITATGQRVTLRCSPRSGDLSVYWYQQSLDQGLQFLIQYYNGEERAKGNILERFSAQQFPDLHSELNLSSLELGDSALYFCASSVGPVGNQPQHFGDGTRLSIL.

This chain joins TRBV7-6 and TRBJ2-7; 11 nucleotides agree with TRBD2. The ends lost 5 bases at V and 1 base at J; junction bases unmatched: 4. The CDR3 is 15 residues long. Germline CDR1 is SGHVS and CDR2 is FNYEAQ. The CDR3 nucleotides read TGTGCCAGCAGCGGCGGGACTAGCGGTTCCTACGAGCAGTACTTC. Protein sequence: CASSGGTSGSYEQYF.

The chain links TRBV11-2 to TRBJ2-2; D possibly matches TRBD1 or TRBD2 (7 bases each). V was shortened by 4 bases and J by 5 bases, with 14 bases between the two germline ends. From germline, CDR1 is SGHAT and CDR2 FQNNGV. CDR3 length: 15 amino acids. CDR3: CASSSRQGGTGELFF. The CDR3 coding sequence is TGTGCCAGCAGCTCGCGACAGGGAGGGACCGGGGAGCTGTTTTTT.

The genes are TRBV27 and TRBJ1-2; D not resolved. The CDR3 has 15 amino acids. With 5 bases removed from V and 0 bases from J, the gap between germline ends came to 13 bases. The germline V gene has CDR1 MNHEY and CDR2 SMNVEV (reference sequence). The DNA for the CDR3 is TGTGCCAGCAGTCCCACACAAAAAGCTAACTATGGCTACACCTTC. It yields the protein CASSPTQKANYGYTF.

V and J are TRBV4-3 and TRBJ2-5; D is undetermined. The V gene's germline CDR1 is LGHNA and CDR2 YSLEER. The CDR3 is made up of 15 amino acids. Trimming took 0 bases from V and 0 from J, leaving 8 bases between them. DNA of the CDR3: TGCGCCAGCAGCCAAGATCCCGGGTACCAAGAGACCCAGTACTTC. Translation: CASSQDPGYQETQYF.

The rearrangement links TRBV13 to TRBJ1-2, with a possible D match to TRBD1 (6 bases). V lost 1 base, J lost 7 bases, and 16 bases lay in between. The V gene's germline CDR1 is PRHDT and CDR2 FYEKMQ (reference sequence). The CDR3 sequence is 15 residues long. CDR3 DNA sequence: TGTGCCAGCAGCTTAGTCCGGGACACACTTTCTGGCTACACCTTC. Encoded protein: CASSLVRDTLSGYTF. The full variable domain, completed using reference TRBV13 and TRBJ1-2, is AAGVIQSPRHLIKEKRETATLKCYPIPRHDTVYWYQQGPGQDPQFLISFYEKMQSDKGSIPDRFSAQQFSDYHSELNMSSLELGDSALYFCASSLVRDTLSGYTFGSGTRLTVV.

This CDR3 reads CASSLDRTPLYGYTF. CDR3 coding DNA: TGTGCCAGCAGCTTAGATAGGACACCTCTCTATGGCTACACCTTC. This chain links TRBV7-8 with TRBJ1-2; possibly TRBD1 for D (5 bases). The CDR3 totals 15 residues. The germline V gene encodes CDR1 SGHVS and CDR2 FQNEAQ. The V end was cut by 1 base, the J end by 4 bases, with 13 bases between.

Turning to this clone: At the DNA level, this CDR3 is encoded by other sequences in the same sample as well. The V and J genes are TRBV27 and TRBJ2-7, with TRBD2 matching over 7 bases. This CDR3 is built from 14 residues. The V gene end was trimmed by 6 bases and the J gene end by 4 bases; junction bases not matched to a gene: 9. Germline V gives CDR1 MNHEY, CDR2 SMNVEV (reference sequence). The CDR3, as DNA: TGTGCCAGCAGCTATAGACTAGCAGGATACGAGCAGTACTTC. It yields the protein CASSYRLAGYEQYF.

The CDR3 region is CASSSSRGGDEQFF. In nucleotides, the CDR3 is TGTGCCAGCAGCTCAAGTAGGGGAGGGGATGAGCAGTTCTTC. V usage is TRBV11-3 and J usage is TRBJ2-1; TRBD2 matches 7 bases. Germline trimming cut 4 bases from V and 8 bases from J; bases unmatched to any gene: 8. CDR3 size: 14 residues. CDR1 and CDR2 from the germline V gene are SGHNT and YENEEA.

The CDR3 spells CASSQEGQGHGNTIYF. The CDR3 coding sequence is TGTGCCAGCAGCCAAGAAGGACAGGGTCACGGAAACACCATATATTTT. The chain uses TRBV7-9 and TRBJ1-3, with 8 nucleotides matching TRBD1. Germline loops: CDR1 SEHNR, CDR2 FQNEAQ (reference sequence). This CDR3 has 16 residues. After removal of 5 bases from V and 4 bases from J, the junction contained 10 bases not matched to a gene.

The chain combines TRBV5-1 with TRBJ2-5; no clear D gene. The tail of the sequence fits TRBJ2-7 better, so the J call may be wrong. Germline V lookup: CDR1 SGHRS, CDR2 YFSETQ. This CDR3 has 13 residues. CDR3 in amino acids: CASSLGGFYEQYF. In DNA form, the CDR3 reads TGCGCCAGCAGCTTGGGCGGATTCTACGAGCAGTACTTC.

V gene TRBV2 combines with J gene TRBJ1-1; 7 bases agree with TRBD1. V gave up 6 bases and J gave up 4 bases; unmatched junction bases: 5. Germline assignment: CDR1 SNHLY and CDR2 FYNNEI. The CDR3 spans 13 residues. CDR3 nucleotide sequence: TGTGCCAGCAGGCAGGGGGTGGGCACTGAAGCTTTCTTT. Translated: CASRQGVGTEAFF.

This clone was detected only once. The same CDR3 also results from other DNA sequences found in this sample. The rearrangement joins TRBV6-5 to TRBJ2-1, with D possibly matching TRBD2 (6 bases). The length of the CDR3 is 14 residues. Germline V CDR1 and CDR2: MNHEY, SVGAGI. Between the trimmed V and J ends, which lost 4 bases and 4 bases, there was a span of 11 bases. CDR3 nucleotides: TGTGCCAGCAGTTCCGGGAGAGGGTACAATGAGCAGTTCTTC. As protein: CASSSGRGYNEQFF.

In DNA form, the CDR3 reads TGTGCCAGCAGAATTACAGCGAACACTGAAGCTTTCTTT. This codes for CASRITANTEAFF. The chain recombines TRBV27 with TRBJ1-1, with D unclear. Germline CDR1 is MNHEY and CDR2 is SMNVEV (reference sequence). The CDR3 runs 13 residues. V shed 6 bases and J shed 1 base, with 9 bases lying between them.

V is TRBV19 and J is TRBJ2-1; 8 positions match TRBD2. This CDR3 comprises 13 residues. V lost 7 bases, J lost 5 bases, and 4 bases stayed unmatched. Per the germline V gene, CDR1 is LNHDA and CDR2 is SQIVND (reference sequence). CDR3 amino acids: CASNLAGHNEQFF. CDR3 DNA sequence: TGTGCCAGTAACCTAGCGGGTCACAATGAGCAGTTCTTC. The whole variable domain, filled in from reference TRBV19 and TRBJ2-1, reads DGGITQSPKYLFRKEGQNVTLSCEQNLNHDAMYWYRQDPGQGLRLIYYSQIVNDFQKGDIAEGYSVSREKKESFPLTVTSAQKNPTAFYLCASNLAGHNEQFFGPGTRLTVL.

The chain joins TRBV4-3 to TRBJ2-1, with 7 nucleotides matching TRBD1. The V segment lost 1 base and the J segment 2 bases; nucleotides outside the gene matches: 8. CDR1 and CDR2 from the germline V gene are LGHNA and YSLEER. CDR3 length: 17 residues. CDR3: CASSQGVTGSTYNEQFF. In DNA form, the CDR3 reads TGCGCCAGCAGCCAAGGGGTGACAGGGTCGACCTACAATGAGCAGTTCTTC.